These 25 T cell receptor beta chains were all obtained from the same sample, sequenced in a study of CD8+ T cells in alopecia areata. RNA extraction was followed by reverse transcription into cDNA, which acted as the sequencing template. Assay used: immunoSEQ multiplex PCR; TCRdb lists only in-frame clones, some missing. The sample yields about 100,000 clones, approximately 59% seen once. Specimen: CD8+ T cells sorted from blood. These TCRs come from a human donor in good health.

The J gene is TRBJ1-2, the V gene TRBV5-1; D is ambiguous. V lost 0 bases to trimming and J lost 4 bases, with 10 bases between them. Looked up from germline, CDR1 is SGHRS and CDR2 is YFSETQ. The CDR3 is 14 residues long. The CDR3 here is CASSLGPLSYGYTF. For the CDR3, the DNA is TGCGCCAGCAGCTTGGGACCCCTATCCTATGGCTACACCTTC.

This clone was counted a single time. This chain joins TRBV6-5 and TRBJ2-1; TRBD2 aligns across 7 bases. The germline V gene encodes CDR1 MNHEY and CDR2 SVGAGI. The CDR3 length is 15 residues. The J segment lost 6 bases and the V segment lost 6 bases, leaving 11 bases of the junction unmatched. DNA of the CDR3: TGTGCCAGCAGCTATTGGGGCGGGGGTCTCAATGAGCAGTTCTTC. Translation: CASSYWGGGLNEQFF.

The chain has TRBV6-5 and TRBJ2-1; 8 bases map to TRBD2. CDR1 is MNHEY and CDR2 is SVGAGI in the germline V gene. Trimming cost V 4 bases and J 7 bases; bases outside gene matches: 9. The CDR3 spans 15 residues. The CDR3 nucleotides are TGTGCCAGCAGTTCGGGTAGCGGGGACGTAAATGAGCAGTTCTTC. This gives the protein CASSSGSGDVNEQFF.

The rearrangement links TRBV4-2 to TRBJ2-1; D unresolved. The CDR3 is 15 amino acids. Germline values: CDR1 LGHNA, CDR2 YNFKEQ. V lost 1 base to trimming and J lost 7 bases, with 14 bases between them. The CDR3, as DNA: TGTGCCAGCAGCCAAGTAAAGTCCCTAAGGAATGAGCAGTTCTTC. Its translation is CASSQVKSLRNEQFF.

The chain joins TRBV9 to TRBJ2-7; 7 bases fit TRBD1. V shed 0 bases, J shed 4 bases, and the junction held 7 bases outside the gene matches. This CDR3 is 15 amino acids long. Germline CDR1 reads SGDLS; CDR2 reads YYNGEE. CDR3 DNA: TGTGCCAGCAGCGTAGCAGGGACAGCCCCTTACGAGCAGTACTTC. This sequence encodes CASSVAGTAPYEQYF.

This clone was observed a few times. The chain is built from TRBV10-3 and TRBJ2-7; D perhaps matches TRBD1 (5 bases). This CDR3 has 13 amino acids. The V gene's germline CDR1 is ENHRY and CDR2 SYGVKD. The V gene lost 3 bases and the J gene lost 3 bases, with 9 bases spanning the gap. Here the CDR3 reads CAISDPRVYEQYF. The CDR3 nucleotides read TGTGCCATCAGTGATCCCAGGGTCTACGAGCAGTACTTC.

V and J are TRBV5-6 and TRBJ2-7, with D possibly being TRBD2 (6 bases). This CDR3 has 17 amino acids. Germline assignment: CDR1 SGHDT and CDR2 YYEEEE. V was pared by 3 bases and J by 1 base, with 20 bases between. The CDR3 region has the DNA TGTGCCAGCAGCTCGGTCGCGGGGAAAGAGCTTTCCTACGAGCAGTACTTC. Its protein product is CASSSVAGKELSYEQYF.

DNA for the CDR3: TGTGCCACCAGCAGTTCAGATACGCAGTATTTT. This codes for CATSSSDTQYF. J is TRBJ2-3 and V is TRBV15, with no clear D. CDR3 length: 11 residues. Germline loops: CDR1 LNHNV, CDR2 YYDKDF (reference sequence). V dropped 3 bases and J dropped 4 bases, with 2 bases sitting between them.

This clone appeared a single time. The chain links TRBV5-1 to TRBJ2-2; D not certain. Germline CDR1 and CDR2: SGHRS and YFSETQ. The CDR3 has 12 amino acids. Trimming cost V 3 bases and J 3 bases, with 3 bases left between them. CDR3 sequence reads: CASSSYTGELFF. In DNA, the CDR3 is TGCGCCAGCAGCTCCTACACCGGGGAGCTGTTTTTT.

This clone has more than one count but fewer than ten. CDR3 in amino acids: CASSWTGVSHEQYF. As DNA, the CDR3 is TGTGCCAGCAGCTGGACAGGGGTGTCCCACGAGCAGTACTTC. The chain is built from TRBV7-2 and TRBJ2-7, with 9 bases lining up with TRBD1. This CDR3 is 14 amino acids long. V was pared by 4 bases and J by 5 bases, with 6 bases of the junction left unmatched. Germline V CDR1 and CDR2: SGHTA, FQGNSA.

The V call is TRBV5-4, the J call TRBJ1-2; TRBD1 matches 8 bases. This CDR3 comprises 18 residues. V dropped 0 bases and J dropped 3; count of bases not matched to a gene: 13. Germline V gene lookup returns CDR1 SGHNT and CDR2 YYREEE (reference sequence). The CDR3 protein is CASSLGGGTGQGHYGYTF. DNA of the CDR3: TGTGCCAGCAGCTTGGGAGGTGGGACCGGACAGGGACACTATGGCTACACCTTC.

This clone appeared a few times. The V call is TRBV5-6, the J call TRBJ1-1, with D uncertain. With 1 base removed from V and 8 bases from J, the gap between germline ends came to 9 bases. CDR3 length: 12 residues. Germline V gene lookup returns CDR1 SGHDT and CDR2 YYEEEE. The CDR3 DNA follows: TGTGCCAGCAGCTTGCAGATCGGCGAAGCTTTCTTT. This codes for CASSLQIGEAFF.

The rearrangement links TRBV7-9 to TRBJ2-3; D is tentatively TRBD1 or TRBD2 (6 bases each). From germline, CDR1 is SEHNR and CDR2 FQNEAQ (reference sequence). Deletions cut 5 bases from V and 5 bases from J, with 17 bases between. The CDR3 has 15 amino acids. The CDR3 DNA reads TGTGCCAGCAGCCCTCTAGGGGGGAGGAAAGATACGCAGTATTTT. Amino acids: CASSPLGGRKDTQYF.

The chain employs TRBV15 and TRBJ1-2; possibly TRBD1 for D (5 bases). The CDR3 is 14 amino acids. Trimming pared 5 bases from V and 8 bases from J, leaving 18 bases between. Germline values: CDR1 LNHNV, CDR2 YYDKDF (reference sequence). The CDR3 sequence is CATSQNSQGWGYTF. CDR3 nucleotide sequence: TGTGCCACCAGCCAGAATTCCCAGGGCTGGGGCTACACCTTC. Together with reference TRBV15 and TRBJ1-2, the CDR3 gives the full variable domain: DAMVIQNPRYQVTQFGKPVTLSCSQTLNHNVMYWYQQKSSQAPKLLFHYYDKDFNNEADTPDNFQSRRPNTSFCFLDIRSPGLGDTAMYLCATSQNSQGWGYTFGSGTRLTVV.

The CDR3: CSLSYRRDTQYF. The CDR3 DNA reads as TGCAGCCTCTCATACCGGCGCGATACGCAGTATTTT. The V and J genes are TRBV29-1 and TRBJ2-3; D is uncertain. The CDR3 spans 12 residues. V gave up 8 bases and J gave up 6 bases, with 15 bases separating them. Germline values: CDR1 SQVTM, CDR2 ANQGSEA.

This clone was recorded a few times. V and J are TRBV9 and TRBJ1-1, with a possible D match to TRBD1 (5 bases). This CDR3 spans 13 amino acids. Trimming pared 3 bases from V and 7 bases from J, leaving 13 bases between. The germline CDR1 and CDR2 sequences are SGDLS and YYNGEE. CDR3 loop: CASSAGTTGEAFF. As DNA, the CDR3 is TGTGCCAGCAGCGCCGGGACCACGGGTGAAGCTTTCTTT. The full variable domain, completed using reference TRBV9 and TRBJ1-1, is DSGVTQTPKHLITATGQRVTLRCSPRSGDLSVYWYQQSLDQGLQFLIQYYNGEERAKGNILERFSAQQFPDLHSELNLSSLELGDSALYFCASSAGTTGEAFFGQGTRLTVV.

This clone was seen repeatedly, ten times or more. V usage is TRBV4-2 and J usage is TRBJ2-5; D tentatively reads TRBD1 or TRBD2 (6 bases each). This CDR3 has 16 amino acids. Trimming cost V 0 bases and J 2 bases, with 13 bases left between them. Germline V gene lookup returns CDR1 LGHNA and CDR2 YNFKEQ. The CDR3 sequence is CASSQDGGGGQETQYF. The CDR3 nucleotides are TGTGCCAGCAGCCAAGACGGGGGCGGAGGTCAAGAGACCCAGTACTTC.

V is TRBV29-1 and J is TRBJ2-1; no clear D gene. Germline values: CDR1 SQVTM, CDR2 ANQGSEA. The CDR3 spans 12 residues. V lost 6 bases and J lost 6, with 12 bases in between. As DNA, the CDR3 is TGCAGCGTCCTCGCCCAGAGCAATGAGCAGTTCTTC. This sequence encodes CSVLAQSNEQFF.

The chain couples TRBV2 to TRBJ2-1, with 11 positions matching TRBD2. The CDR3 length is 16 residues. The germline CDR1 and CDR2 sequences are SNHLY and FYNNEI. V trimming: 3 bases; J trimming: 4 bases; junction bases outside the gene matches: 5. CDR3 nucleotides: TGTGCCAGCAGTGACCCTAGCGGGGGGCCATACAATGAGCAGTTCTTC. Amino acid sequence: CASSDPSGGPYNEQFF. Full variable domain (outside the CDR3, taken from reference TRBV2 and TRBJ2-1): EPEVTQTPSHQVTQMGQEVILRCVPISNHLYFYWYRQILGQKVEFLVSFYNNEISEKSEIFDDQFSVERPDGSNFTLKIRSTKLEDSAMYFCASSDPSGGPYNEQFFGPGTRLTVL.

V and J are TRBV5-1 and TRBJ2-2; no clear D gene. This CDR3 is built from 14 residues. Germline V gene data show CDR1 as SGHRS and CDR2 as YFSETQ. V shed 1 base and J shed 4 bases, with 8 bases lying between them. CDR3 region: CASSLPLGTGELFF. The CDR3 region has the DNA TGCGCCAGCAGCTTGCCTCTGGGCACCGGGGAGCTGTTTTTT.

The chain employs TRBV6-1 and TRBJ2-1; TRBD2 aligns across 10 bases. The CDR3 has 17 amino acids. CDR1 and CDR2 from the germline V gene are MNHNS and SASEGT. V trimming: 2 bases; J trimming: 11 bases; junction bases outside the gene matches: 15. CDR3 bases: TGTGCCAGCAGTGAAAGTCCCTGGGTAGCGGGGGGCCCACAGCAGTTCTTC. Its protein product is CASSESPWVAGGPQQFF.

The chain joins TRBV14 to TRBJ2-7; no clear D. Germline CDR1 is SGHDN and CDR2 is FVKESK. V was shortened by 1 base and J by 3 bases, with 7 bases between the two germline ends. The CDR3 runs 13 residues. This chain's CDR3 is CASSQGHLYEQYF. CDR3 DNA: TGTGCCAGCAGCCAAGGGCATCTCTACGAGCAGTACTTC. Looking up the rest from reference TRBV14 and TRBJ2-7 gives the full variable domain: EAGVTQFPSHSVIEKGQTVTLRCDPISGHDNLYWYRRVMGKEIKFLLHFVKESKQDESGMPNNRFLAERTGGTYSTLKVQPAELEDSGVYFCASSQGHLYEQYFGPGTRLTVT.

This chain connects TRBV29-1 to TRBJ1-4; D is unclear. This CDR3 has 13 residues. The V gene lost 7 bases and the J gene lost 3 bases, with 12 bases spanning the gap. The germline CDR1 and CDR2 sequences are SQVTM and ANQGSEA. CDR3: CSAWVEANEKLFF. Written as DNA, the CDR3 is TGCAGCGCCTGGGTGGAGGCTAATGAAAAACTGTTTTTT. Using reference TRBV29-1 and TRBJ1-4 for the parts outside the CDR3, the full variable domain is SAVISQKPSRDICQRGTSLTIQCQVDSQVTMMFWYRQQPGQSLTLIATANQGSEATYESGFVIDKFPISRPNLTFSTLTVSNMSPEDSSIYLCSAWVEANEKLFFGSGTQLSVL.

The chain uses TRBV9 and TRBJ2-7; D is possibly TRBD2 (5 bases). The V gene lost 3 bases and the J gene lost 3 bases, with 13 bases spanning the gap. The CDR3 is 14 amino acids. CDR1 is SGDLS, CDR2 YYNGEE, per germline. The CDR3 here is CASSDTEGNYEQYF. The CDR3 DNA reads TGTGCCAGCAGCGACACTGAGGGCAACTACGAGCAGTACTTC.

J is TRBJ2-2 and V is TRBV5-1; unclear D gene. Germline CDR1 SGHRS, CDR2 YFSETQ. V shed 7 bases and J shed 5 bases, with 15 bases lying between them. CDR3 length: 14 residues. CDR3 sequence: CASASYLGTGELFF. The CDR3, as DNA: TGCGCCAGCGCATCATACTTGGGGACCGGGGAGCTGTTTTTT.